This is a list of T cell receptor beta chains from one sample in a study of T cell repertoires in cytomegalovirus infection. TCRdb re-called the reads with MiXCR, one entry per CDR3 protein. Of 450,000 to 650,000 distinct CDR3 sequences listed, roughly 43% are singletons. The antigens for these receptors are not known. The sequences come from cultured PBMCs, collected from culture after CMV antigen stimulation. These receptors came from a human donor in good health (CMV status not recorded). Some clones in this sample may be carry-over from other donors' samples. The CDR3 runs from the conserved cysteine through the conserved F or W. Fields, in order: CDR3 DNA, CDR3 protein, D gene, V gene, J gene, clone size. D genes are given only for firm matches. The size entry is marked missing in some rows and otherwise reads once, few, many or a size class.

cdr3_nt: TGCAGTGCTAGAGATCCGTGGAGGGATGTGCTGCATACGCAGTATTTT; cdr3_aa: CSARDPWRDVLHTQYF; d_call: NA; v_call: TRBV20-1; j_call: TRBJ2-3; clone_size: NA
cdr3_nt: TGTGCCATCAGTGAGTCGAGCCAGAACTACAATGAGCAGTTCTTC; cdr3_aa: CAISESSQNYNEQFF; d_call: NA; v_call: TRBV10-3; j_call: TRBJ2-1; clone_size: NA
cdr3_nt: TGTGCCAGCAGCTTAGCAAGTACGGTCAATCAGCCCCAGCATTTT; cdr3_aa: CASSLASTVNQPQHF; d_call: NA; v_call: TRBV7-8; j_call: TRBJ1-5; clone_size: NA
cdr3_nt: TGTGCCATCGGGCAGGGGAACACCGGGGAGCTGTTTTTT; cdr3_aa: CAIGQGNTGELFF; d_call: NA; v_call: TRBV10-3; j_call: TRBJ2-2; clone_size: NA
cdr3_nt: TGTGCCAGCAGCTCAGACAGGGGGCGCTTGGGTGGCTACACCTTC; cdr3_aa: CASSSDRGRLGGYTF; d_call: TRBD1; v_call: TRBV7-2; j_call: TRBJ1-2; clone_size: NA
cdr3_nt: TGTGCCAGCTCACCCGAGTACCAAGAGACCCAGTACTTC; cdr3_aa: CASSPEYQETQYF; d_call: NA; v_call: TRBV18; j_call: TRBJ2-5; clone_size: few
cdr3_nt: TGTGCCATCAGTGATGGGCTAGCGGGAGTGGAGACCCAGTACTTC; cdr3_aa: CAISDGLAGVETQYF; d_call: TRBD2; v_call: TRBV10-3; j_call: TRBJ2-5; clone_size: few
cdr3_nt: TGTGCCAGCAGCCTCAGCGGAAGCCTATGGAATGAGCAGTTCTTC; cdr3_aa: CASSLSGSLWNEQFF; d_call: NA; v_call: TRBV7-6; j_call: TRBJ2-1; clone_size: many
cdr3_nt: TGTGCCAGCAGCCCCCGACCCTTATATAATGAGCAGTTCTTC; cdr3_aa: CASSPRPLYNEQFF; d_call: NA; v_call: TRBV7-2; j_call: TRBJ2-1; clone_size: NA
cdr3_nt: TGTGCCAGCAGCCTTTTCGGCCCCTTGACCAGTCAGCCCCAGCATTTT; cdr3_aa: CASSLFGPLTSQPQHF; d_call: NA; v_call: TRBV7-2; j_call: TRBJ1-5; clone_size: many
cdr3_nt: TGTGCCAGCAGCTTAGCGGGGGACGATACAGATACGCAGTATTTT; cdr3_aa: CASSLAGDDTDTQYF; d_call: NA; v_call: TRBV7-9; j_call: TRBJ2-3; clone_size: few
cdr3_nt: TGTGCAAGTAGGACTGGGGCCAACGTCCTGACTTTC; cdr3_aa: CASRTGANVLTF; d_call: NA; v_call: TRBV12-3/TRBV12-4; j_call: TRBJ2-6; clone_size: NA
cdr3_nt: TGTGCCATCAGTCCCAGGGAGGCGGAGGAGCAGTACTTC; cdr3_aa: CAISPREAEEQYF; d_call: NA; v_call: TRBV10-3; j_call: TRBJ2-7; clone_size: NA
cdr3_nt: TGCGCCAGCAGCCAAGATGCGGCAGCCATCTACGAGCAGTACTTC; cdr3_aa: CASSQDAAAIYEQYF; d_call: NA; v_call: TRBV4-1; j_call: TRBJ2-7; clone_size: few
cdr3_nt: TGTGCCAGCAGCCAACTCTGGGACAGGGGTTCACCCCTCCACTTT; cdr3_aa: CASSQLWDRGSPLHF; d_call: TRBD1; v_call: TRBV4-2; j_call: TRBJ1-6; clone_size: NA
cdr3_nt: TGTGCCAGCAGTTGGTCTAGGGCATCCCGGGTAGGCGGGAGGTCCCAGACACACAATGAGCAGTTCTTC; cdr3_aa: CASSWSRASRVGGRSQTHNEQFF; d_call: TRBD2; v_call: TRBV6-2/TRBV6-3; j_call: TRBJ2-1; clone_size: NA
cdr3_nt: TGTGCCAGCAGTGAAGATAGGGGGGGCCTCCGGAACATTCAGTACTTC; cdr3_aa: CASSEDRGGLRNIQYF; d_call: NA; v_call: TRBV2; j_call: TRBJ2-4; clone_size: few
cdr3_nt: TGTGCCAGCAGTCGGCCCTCCAGGGACCCTTCCTACAATGAGCAGTTCTTC; cdr3_aa: CASSRPSRDPSYNEQFF; d_call: NA; v_call: TRBV6-2/TRBV6-3; j_call: TRBJ2-1; clone_size: NA
cdr3_nt: TGTGCCAGCAGCTTAGCGCAGGACCAGCCCCAGCATTTT; cdr3_aa: CASSLAQDQPQHF; d_call: NA; v_call: TRBV7-2; j_call: TRBJ1-5; clone_size: many
cdr3_nt: TGTGCCACGGGACAGCCGAGCTCTGGAAACACCATATATTTT; cdr3_aa: CATGQPSSGNTIYF; d_call: TRBD1; v_call: TRBV6-1; j_call: TRBJ1-3; clone_size: few
cdr3_nt: TGTGCCAGCAGCTTAATTCCCCTGAGGAACCAAGAGACCCAGTACTTC; cdr3_aa: CASSLIPLRNQETQYF; d_call: NA; v_call: TRBV11-2; j_call: TRBJ2-5; clone_size: once
cdr3_nt: TGTGCCAGCACCTATGGGGGGTTAGCCTACGAGCAGTACTTC; cdr3_aa: CASTYGGLAYEQYF; d_call: NA; v_call: TRBV6-6; j_call: TRBJ2-7; clone_size: few
cdr3_nt: TGTGCCAGCAGCTTTAATGACAGGGGGCCCTACGAGCAGTACTTC; cdr3_aa: CASSFNDRGPYEQYF; d_call: TRBD1; v_call: TRBV7-8; j_call: TRBJ2-7; clone_size: NA
cdr3_nt: TGCGCCAGCAGCCAAGATCTAGGGGACAGGGGATATGGGAACACTGAAGCTTTCTTT; cdr3_aa: CASSQDLGDRGYGNTEAFF; d_call: TRBD1; v_call: TRBV4-3; j_call: TRBJ1-1; clone_size: NA
cdr3_nt: TGTGCCAGCAGCCCCCCCCTCGGACAGGGTGCGGGAAACACCATATATTTT; cdr3_aa: CASSPPLGQGAGNTIYF; d_call: TRBD1; v_call: TRBV7-9; j_call: TRBJ1-3; clone_size: NA
cdr3_nt: TGTGCCAGCAGTTTTCGTCTTAGCGGCACAGATACGCAGTATTTT; cdr3_aa: CASSFRLSGTDTQYF; d_call: NA; v_call: TRBV12-3/TRBV12-4; j_call: TRBJ2-3; clone_size: few
cdr3_nt: TGTGCCAGCACTAGGACAGGGGGCGCGAATTACAATGAGCAGTTCTTC; cdr3_aa: CASTRTGGANYNEQFF; d_call: TRBD1; v_call: TRBV27; j_call: TRBJ2-1; clone_size: few
cdr3_nt: TGTGCCAGCAGCTTACGGGGGGACATGAACACTGAAGCTTTCTTT; cdr3_aa: CASSLRGDMNTEAFF; d_call: NA; v_call: TRBV28; j_call: TRBJ1-1; clone_size: NA
cdr3_nt: TGTGCCAGCAGTTTGCAGGGTCAGGCGGGTCAGCCCCAGCATTTT; cdr3_aa: CASSLQGQAGQPQHF; d_call: NA; v_call: TRBV12-3/TRBV12-4; j_call: TRBJ1-5; clone_size: few
cdr3_nt: TGTGCCAGCTCTAGGACGGCTGGGGCCAACGTCCTGACTTTC; cdr3_aa: CASSRTAGANVLTF; d_call: NA; v_call: TRBV18; j_call: TRBJ2-6; clone_size: few
cdr3_nt: TGTGCCAGCAGCCAAAGACCAGGCGCCACATTCTATGGCTACACCTTC; cdr3_aa: CASSQRPGATFYGYTF; d_call: NA; v_call: TRBV6-2/TRBV6-3; j_call: TRBJ1-2; clone_size: NA
cdr3_nt: TGTGCCAGCACCGGACAGGGAGGGACCCAGTACTTC; cdr3_aa: CASTGQGGTQYF; d_call: TRBD1; v_call: TRBV7-9; j_call: TRBJ2-5; clone_size: NA
cdr3_nt: TGCGCCAGCAGCTTGGGGGACGATAACACTGAAGCTTTCTTT; cdr3_aa: CASSLGDDNTEAFF; d_call: NA; v_call: TRBV5-1; j_call: TRBJ1-1; clone_size: NA
cdr3_nt: TGTGCCAGCAGCCGTGGGCCCGCTCAAGGGACGTATAATGAAAAACTGTTTTTT; cdr3_aa: CASSRGPAQGTYNEKLFF; d_call: NA; v_call: TRBV7-8; j_call: TRBJ1-4; clone_size: many
cdr3_nt: TGTGCCAGCAGCCAAGAATTTTGGGGAATCGGGCAAATGAACACTGAAGCTTTCTTT; cdr3_aa: CASSQEFWGIGQMNTEAFF; d_call: NA; v_call: TRBV14; j_call: TRBJ1-1; clone_size: few
cdr3_nt: TGTGCCAGCAGCCTACAGGGAGTCTCATCCTACGAGCAGTACTTC; cdr3_aa: CASSLQGVSSYEQYF; d_call: NA; v_call: TRBV28; j_call: TRBJ2-7; clone_size: NA
cdr3_nt: TGTGCCAGCAGCCCGGGACTAGCGGACTCCTACGAGCAGTACTTC; cdr3_aa: CASSPGLADSYEQYF; d_call: TRBD2; v_call: TRBV5-5; j_call: TRBJ2-7; clone_size: few
cdr3_nt: TGTGCCAGCAGTTCCCAGGGGGCTACTGGGGCCAACGTCCTGACTTTC; cdr3_aa: CASSSQGATGANVLTF; d_call: TRBD1; v_call: TRBV2; j_call: TRBJ2-6; clone_size: few
cdr3_nt: TGTGCCAGCAGTGACTCGGCCTTCCGGCGGCACATTCAGTACTTC; cdr3_aa: CASSDSAFRRHIQYF; d_call: NA; v_call: TRBV6-1; j_call: TRBJ2-4; clone_size: NA
cdr3_nt: TGTGCCAGCACCCACATGGACGGAGCCTACGAGCAGTACTTC; cdr3_aa: CASTHMDGAYEQYF; d_call: NA; v_call: TRBV6-6; j_call: TRBJ2-7; clone_size: NA
cdr3_nt: TGTGCCAGCAGTTTAGTCTATGGGGGGTACACCGGGGAGCTGTTTTTT; cdr3_aa: CASSLVYGGYTGELFF; d_call: NA; v_call: TRBV27; j_call: TRBJ2-2; clone_size: NA
cdr3_nt: TGTGCCAGCAGCACTCGGCGGGGAAGCTCCTACAATGAGCAGTTCTTC; cdr3_aa: CASSTRRGSSYNEQFF; d_call: NA; v_call: TRBV27; j_call: TRBJ2-1; clone_size: NA
cdr3_nt: TGTGCCAGCAGCGCTCGGGACGGTTCTGGAAACACCATATATTTT; cdr3_aa: CASSARDGSGNTIYF; d_call: NA; v_call: TRBV7-8; j_call: TRBJ1-3; clone_size: NA
cdr3_nt: TGTGCCATCAGTGAGCTTGAGCGCATTTCTAGCGGAACCTACGAGCAGTACTTC; cdr3_aa: CAISELERISSGTYEQYF; d_call: TRBD2; v_call: TRBV10-3; j_call: TRBJ2-7; clone_size: NA
cdr3_nt: TGTGCCAGCAGCTTGACTAGGAGCACAGATACGCAGTATTTT; cdr3_aa: CASSLTRSTDTQYF; d_call: NA; v_call: TRBV7-2; j_call: TRBJ2-3; clone_size: many
cdr3_nt: TGTGCCAGTAGTATAGGTGGTAGCGGGGGATCCTACGAGCAGTACTTC; cdr3_aa: CASSIGGSGGSYEQYF; d_call: TRBD2; v_call: TRBV19; j_call: TRBJ2-7; clone_size: few
cdr3_nt: TGCAGCGTTATCATCGCGGGAGAGGGAGATACGCAGTATTTT; cdr3_aa: CSVIIAGEGDTQYF; d_call: TRBD2; v_call: TRBV29-1; j_call: TRBJ2-3; clone_size: NA
cdr3_nt: TGTGCCAGCAGGATGTCCGGGACGGGAAACTCTGGGGCCAACGTCCTGACTTTC; cdr3_aa: CASRMSGTGNSGANVLTF; d_call: NA; v_call: TRBV6-5; j_call: TRBJ2-6; clone_size: NA
cdr3_nt: TGTGCCAGCAGCTTAGTTGTACAGGGGACCTACACCTTC; cdr3_aa: CASSLVVQGTYTF; d_call: TRBD1; v_call: TRBV7-2; j_call: TRBJ1-2; clone_size: many
cdr3_nt: TGTGCCAGCAGTTACGCGTTCGGGGATCAGCCCCAGCATTTT; cdr3_aa: CASSYAFGDQPQHF; d_call: NA; v_call: TRBV6-2/TRBV6-3; j_call: TRBJ1-5; clone_size: NA
cdr3_nt: TGTGCCAGCAGTTTTAGTGGGGAGTACTACGAGCAGTACTTC; cdr3_aa: CASSFSGEYYEQYF; d_call: NA; v_call: TRBV28; j_call: TRBJ2-7; clone_size: NA